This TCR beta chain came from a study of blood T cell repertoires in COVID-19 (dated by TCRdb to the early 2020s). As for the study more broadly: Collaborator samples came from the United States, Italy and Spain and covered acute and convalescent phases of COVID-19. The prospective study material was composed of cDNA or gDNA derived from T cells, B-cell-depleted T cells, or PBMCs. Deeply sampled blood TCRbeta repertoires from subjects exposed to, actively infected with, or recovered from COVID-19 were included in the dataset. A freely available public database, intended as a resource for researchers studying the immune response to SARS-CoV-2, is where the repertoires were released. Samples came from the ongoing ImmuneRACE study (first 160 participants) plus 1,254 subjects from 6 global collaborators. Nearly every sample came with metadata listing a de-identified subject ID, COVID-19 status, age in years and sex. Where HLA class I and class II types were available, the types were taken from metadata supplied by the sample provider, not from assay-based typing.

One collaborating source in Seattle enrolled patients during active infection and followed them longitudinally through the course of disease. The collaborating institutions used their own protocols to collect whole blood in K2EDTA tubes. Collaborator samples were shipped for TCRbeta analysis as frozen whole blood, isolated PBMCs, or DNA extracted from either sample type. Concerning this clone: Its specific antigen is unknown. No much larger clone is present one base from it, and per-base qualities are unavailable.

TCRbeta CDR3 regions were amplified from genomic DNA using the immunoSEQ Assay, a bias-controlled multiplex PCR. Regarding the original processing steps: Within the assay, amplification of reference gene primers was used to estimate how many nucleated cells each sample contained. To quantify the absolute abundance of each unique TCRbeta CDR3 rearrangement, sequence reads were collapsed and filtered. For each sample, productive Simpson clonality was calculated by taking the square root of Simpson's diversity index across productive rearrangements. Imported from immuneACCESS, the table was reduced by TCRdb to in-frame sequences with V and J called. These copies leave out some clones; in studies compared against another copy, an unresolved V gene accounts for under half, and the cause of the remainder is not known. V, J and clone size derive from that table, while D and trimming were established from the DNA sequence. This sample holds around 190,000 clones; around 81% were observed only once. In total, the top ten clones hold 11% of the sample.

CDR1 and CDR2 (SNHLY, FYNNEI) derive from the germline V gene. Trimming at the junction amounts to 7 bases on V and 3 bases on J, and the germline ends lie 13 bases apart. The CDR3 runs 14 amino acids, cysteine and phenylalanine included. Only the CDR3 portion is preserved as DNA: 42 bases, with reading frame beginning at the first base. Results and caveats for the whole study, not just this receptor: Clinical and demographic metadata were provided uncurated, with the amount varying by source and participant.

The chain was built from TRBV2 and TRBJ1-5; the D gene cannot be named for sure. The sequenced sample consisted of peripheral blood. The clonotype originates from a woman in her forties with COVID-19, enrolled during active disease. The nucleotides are TGTGCCAGCACCCGGGGATCCCACAATCAGCCCCAGCATTTT. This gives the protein CASTRGSHNQPQHF. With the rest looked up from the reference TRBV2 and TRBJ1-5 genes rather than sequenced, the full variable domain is EPEVTQTPSHQVTQMGQEVILRCVPISNHLYFYWYRQILGQKVEFLVSFYNNEISEKSEIFDDQFSVERPDGSNFTLKIRSTKLEDSAMYFCASTRGSHNQPQHFGDGTRLSIL.